Below are 29 T cell receptor beta chains sequenced from a single sample in a study of T cell responses to AZD1222 COVID-19 vaccine. Using immunoSEQ multiplex PCR, the repertoire was profiled, and TCRdb retains in-frame clones only, with some absent. The repertoire has 150,000 to 190,000 clones, approximately 90% of them found once; the top ten carry about 1.7%. The sample consisted of peripheral blood, taken on day 0 of AZD1222 vaccination. The receptors stem from an adult in good health.

The gene calls are TRBV30 and TRBJ1-1; no clear D gene. Germline V lookup: CDR1 GTSNPN, CDR2 SVGIG (reference sequence). V shed 8 bases and J shed 0 bases, with 16 bases lying between them. The CDR3 consists of 14 residues. CDR3 sequence (DNA): TGTGCCCGTGAGGACCTTGGCATGAACACTGAAGCTTTCTTT. It translates to CAREDLGMNTEAFF.

The V gene is TRBV6-6, the J gene TRBJ2-1; a possible D gene is TRBD2 (6 bases). V gave up 8 bases and J gave up 4 bases, with 9 bases separating them. CDR1 and CDR2 (germline): MNHNY, SVGAGI (reference sequence). This CDR3 is built from 12 residues. For the CDR3, the DNA is TGTGCCAGCGGGAGGAAATACAATGAGCAGTTCTTC. Its protein product is CASGRKYNEQFF.

The V and J genes are TRBV29-1 and TRBJ2-1; D is unresolved. Germline V gives CDR1 SQVTM, CDR2 ANQGSEA. The CDR3 is 11 residues long. V was pared by 7 bases and J by 4 bases, with 8 bases between. CDR3 DNA sequence: TGCAGCGCCGCAGAGTACAATGAGCAGTTCTTC. Residues: CSAAEYNEQFF.

This clone is medium-sized. The chain carries TRBV2 and TRBJ1-2; a possible D gene is TRBD1 (6 bases). Trimming took off 4 bases at V and 2 bases at J, with 11 bases between the two ends. This CDR3 is built from 14 residues. CDR1 is SNHLY, CDR2 FYNNEI, per germline. CDR3 amino acids: CASSVTGLNYGYTF. CDR3 sequence (DNA): TGTGCCAGCAGTGTGACAGGTCTGAACTATGGCTACACCTTC.

This clone was recorded once. The CDR3 nucleotides are TGTGCCAGCAGCCACGGAATGACAGGGGGCATTAACACTGAAGCTTTCTTT. Its translation: CASSHGMTGGINTEAFF. The gene calls are TRBV5-8 and TRBJ1-1, with 10 bases fitting TRBD1. The CDR3 sequence is 17 residues long. Germline-derived CDR1 and CDR2 are SGHTS and YDEGEE. The junction had 11 bases not matched to a gene; V was cut back by 4 bases and J by 2 bases.

This clone was observed a single time. This chain connects TRBV5-6 to TRBJ1-1, with unresolved D. The CDR3 has 12 residues. Trimming removed 0 bases from V and 5 bases from J, with 5 bases in between. Germline CDR1 SGHDT, CDR2 YYEEEE. The CDR3 DNA is TGTGCCAGCAGCTTGGGAGTAACTGAAGCTTTCTTT. Translation: CASSLGVTEAFF.

The chain is built from TRBV4-1 and TRBJ1-4; D not resolved. The CDR3 has 14 residues. V lost 4 bases to trimming and J lost 5 bases, with 11 bases between them. Germline V CDR1 and CDR2: MGHRA, YSYEKL. CDR3 residues: CASSPGSINEKLFF. The CDR3 bases are TGCGCCAGCAGCCCCGGGTCCATCAATGAAAAACTGTTTTTT.

The chain employs TRBV2 and TRBJ1-1, with 8 bases aligning to TRBD1. The CDR3 contains 17 residues. CDR1 and CDR2 (germline): SNHLY, FYNNEI. Unmatched junction bases numbered 10, after V lost 1 base and J lost 3 bases. The CDR3 region is CASSEERDRNTYTEAFF. The CDR3 DNA reads TGTGCCAGCAGTGAAGAAAGGGACAGGAATACGTACACTGAAGCTTTCTTT.

The J gene is TRBJ2-1, the V gene TRBV9, with no clear D. CDR3 size: 11 residues. The V end lost 4 bases, the J end lost 5 bases, and 4 bases lay between the germline ends. Germline V CDR1 and CDR2: SGDLS, YYNGEE. The CDR3 nucleotides are TGTGCCAGCAGCACAAACAATGAGCAGTTCTTC. Translating it yields CASSTNNEQFF.

The V gene is TRBV5-4, the J gene TRBJ1-5, with 8 positions matching TRBD1. The germline gives CDR1 SGHNT, CDR2 YYREEE (reference sequence). CDR3 size: 15 residues. The junction had 5 bases not matched to a gene; V was cut back by 0 bases and J by 6 bases. The CDR3 nucleotides are TGTGCCAGCAGCTTGGACAGGGGGTTGGGTCAGCCCCAGCATTTT. This codes for CASSLDRGLGQPQHF.

The V and J genes are TRBV24-1 and TRBJ2-1, with 7 bases lining up with TRBD2. The V and J ends lost 0 bases and 5 bases, in that order; junction bases with no gene match: 9. The germline V gene has CDR1 KGHDR and CDR2 SFDVKD. The CDR3 has 17 residues. CDR3 region: CATSDLGAGPENNEQFF. In nucleotides, the CDR3 is TGTGCCACCAGTGATTTGGGAGCGGGACCCGAAAACAATGAGCAGTTCTTC.

The CDR3 DNA sequence: TGTGCCAGCAGCCAGGTAAACTATGGCTACACCTTC. Translated: CASSQVNYGYTF. V gene TRBV7-2 combines with J gene TRBJ1-2; D ambiguous. CDR1 and CDR2 from the germline V gene are SGHTA and FQGNSA. Trimming removed 5 bases at V and 2 bases at J, with 6 bases between. The length of the CDR3 is 12 residues.

This clone has only a few counts. V gene TRBV6-2 or TRBV6-3 combines with J gene TRBJ2-7; 9 nucleotides agree with TRBD1. Per germline, CDR1 MNHEY and CDR2 SVGEGT. The CDR3 covers 14 residues. Germline trimming cut 6 bases from V and 5 bases from J; bases unmatched to any gene: 8. The CDR3 sequence is CASSKGTGFHEQYF. CDR3 coding DNA: TGTGCCAGCAGCAAGGGGACAGGGTTTCACGAGCAGTACTTC.

J is TRBJ2-7 and V is TRBV4-1, with 7 bases aligning to TRBD2. The V gene's germline CDR1 is MGHRA and CDR2 YSYEKL. The CDR3 totals 16 residues. Unmatched junction bases numbered 8, after V lost 0 bases and J lost 3 bases. The CDR3 is CASSQDGGSTIYEQYF. CDR3 nucleotide sequence: TGCGCCAGCAGCCAAGATGGCGGGAGCACAATCTACGAGCAGTACTTC.

The chain couples TRBV28 to TRBJ1-6, with D perhaps matching TRBD1 (5 bases). Trimming left V 5 bases short and J 10 bases short, with 15 bases between. Germline lookup yields CDR1 MDHEN and CDR2 SYDVKM. The CDR3 runs to 14 residues. For the CDR3, the DNA is TGTGCCAGCAGTCTCGGGGCGTACGAATCACCCCTCCACTTT. Protein: CASSLGAYESPLHF.

The V and J genes are TRBV3-1 (or the pseudogene TRBV3-2) and TRBJ1-6; 9 bases line up with TRBD1. The CDR3 runs to 13 residues. After removal of 4 bases from V and 8 bases from J, the junction contained 0 bases not matched to a gene. CDR1 is LGHDT and CDR2 is YNNKEL in the germline V gene (reference sequence). CDR3 coding DNA: TGTGCCAGCAGCCGACAGGGGGATTCACCCCTCCACTTT. Protein product: CASSRQGDSPLHF.

This chain uses TRBV11-1 with TRBJ2-7; 9 bases line up with TRBD1. V dropped 5 bases and J dropped 0; count of bases not matched to a gene: 8. This CDR3 region has 16 residues. Germline lookup yields CDR1 SGHAT and CDR2 FQDESV (reference sequence). CDR3 sequence reads: CASSKGTGKVSYEQYF. The CDR3 nucleotides are TGTGCCAGCAGCAAAGGGACAGGGAAGGTCTCCTACGAGCAGTACTTC.

The rearrangement uses TRBV6-5 and TRBJ2-5; D is undetermined. The CDR3 is 13 amino acids. Germline CDR1 MNHEY, CDR2 SVGAGI. The ends were cut back, 6 bases at V and 2 bases at J, with 10 bases in the middle. The CDR3 coding sequence is TGTGCCAGCAGACACGACTGGCAAGAGACCCAGTACTTC. Translated, it gives CASRHDWQETQYF.

The chain combines TRBV6-5 with TRBJ2-1; no firm D call. Germline CDR1 MNHEY, CDR2 SVGAGI. The CDR3 loop spans 15 amino acids. Deletions cut 6 bases from V and 0 bases from J, with 12 bases between. The CDR3, as DNA: TGTGCCAGCAGACCAGACCTTAGCTCCTACAATGAGCAGTTCTTC. It codes for CASRPDLSSYNEQFF.

V gene TRBV27 combines with J gene TRBJ2-2; D not resolved. CDR1 and CDR2 from the germline V gene are MNHEY and SMNVEV (reference sequence). CDR3 length equals 11 residues. V lost 5 bases and J lost 8, with 6 bases in between. This chain's CDR3 is CASSRGGELFF. CDR3 coding DNA: TGTGCCAGCAGTAGAGGTGGGGAGCTGTTTTTT.

The CDR3 region is CASSYGQIYSNQPQHF. The CDR3 DNA is TGTGCCAGCAGTTACGGACAGATTTATAGCAATCAGCCCCAGCATTTT. The V gene is TRBV6-2 or TRBV6-3, the J gene TRBJ1-5, with a weak D call TRBD1 (6 bases). Trimming pared 2 bases from V and 0 bases from J, leaving 11 bases between. This CDR3 spans 16 amino acids. Germline CDR1 and CDR2: MNHEY and SVGEGT.

V usage is TRBV4-1 and J usage is TRBJ2-2, with a weak D call TRBD2 (6 bases). V dropped 1 base and J dropped 2 bases, with 23 bases sitting between them. This CDR3 has 20 amino acids. The germline V gene has CDR1 MGHRA and CDR2 YSYEKL. The CDR3 loop is CASSQVWGEYAGLNTGELFF. The CDR3 nucleotides are TGCGCCAGCAGCCAAGTCTGGGGGGAGTACGCAGGACTTAACACCGGGGAGCTGTTTTTT.

V and J are TRBV4-1 and TRBJ1-5, with a possible D match to TRBD1 (5 bases). With 2 bases removed from V and 10 bases from J, the gap between germline ends came to 18 bases. The CDR3 has 15 amino acids. Germline V lookup: CDR1 MGHRA, CDR2 YSYEKL. The chain's CDR3 is CASSQLAAGMRPQHF. CDR3 nucleotide sequence: TGCGCCAGCAGCCAACTCGCAGCAGGGATGCGACCCCAGCATTTT.

The V call is TRBV4-1, the J call TRBJ2-7; 10 bases are a match to TRBD2. CDR1 and CDR2 from the germline V gene are MGHRA and YSYEKL. The CDR3 is made up of 15 amino acids. Losses at the gene ends were 1 base for V and 3 bases for J; bases not matched to a gene: 3. The CDR3 reads CASSQVASGSYEQYF. In DNA form, the CDR3 reads TGCGCCAGCAGCCAAGTGGCTAGCGGGAGCTACGAGCAGTACTTC.

The J gene is TRBJ1-3, the V gene TRBV19; no definite D call. The CDR3 covers 14 residues. The germline gives CDR1 LNHDA, CDR2 SQIVND (reference sequence). The germline V and J ends were trimmed by 6 bases and 4 bases, with 13 bases remaining between them. Here the CDR3 reads CASRRVTSGNTIYF. CDR3 bases: TGTGCCAGTAGAAGAGTTACCTCAGGAAACACCATATATTTT.

The V call is TRBV5-1, the J call TRBJ1-1; possible D gene TRBD1, 5 bases. V was shortened by 3 bases and J by 5 bases, with 14 bases between the two germline ends. The CDR3 runs to 14 residues. CDR1 and CDR2 from the germline V gene are SGHRS and YFSETQ. The DNA of the CDR3 is TGCGCCAGCAGCTCAGCAGGGACGCAGACTGAAGCTTTCTTT. It encodes CASSSAGTQTEAFF.

The chain carries TRBV29-1 and TRBJ2-1; TRBD2 matches 9 bases. The CDR3 consists of 14 residues. Trimming at V came to 3 bases and at J to 10 bases, leaving 10 bases not matched to a gene. CDR1 and CDR2 from the germline V gene are SQVTM and ANQGSEA. The CDR3 loop reads CSVDGQREDREQFF. CDR3 nucleotides: TGCAGCGTTGACGGCCAGCGGGAGGACCGCGAGCAGTTCTTC.

The rearrangement links TRBV6-5 to TRBJ2-1, with D possibly being TRBD1 or TRBD2 (5 bases each). V lost 6 bases and J 4 bases, leaving 10 bases between the germline ends. Germline CDR1 reads MNHEY; CDR2 reads SVGAGI. The CDR3 contains 13 residues. CDR3 sequence: CASSRDEYNEQFF. CDR3 sequence (DNA): TGTGCCAGCAGCCGGGACGAGTACAATGAGCAGTTCTTC.

The chain recombines TRBV10-3 with TRBJ1-4; tentative D call: TRBD1 (5 bases). The ends were cut back, 2 bases at V and 5 bases at J, with 9 bases in the middle. The germline V gene encodes CDR1 ENHRY and CDR2 SYGVKD. There are 14 residues in the CDR3. CDR3 sequence: CAISERGSNEKLFF. The CDR3 nucleotides are TGTGCCATCAGTGAGAGGGGTTCAAATGAAAAACTGTTTTTT.